This T cell receptor beta chain was obtained from a study of technical replicates of blood from four donors. There are 14 residues in the CDR3. The ends were cut back, 2 bases at V and 3 bases at J, with 8 bases in the middle. The germline V gene has CDR1 SNHLY and CDR2 FYNNEI. Profiled with immunoSEQ multiplex PCR; TCRdb holds only in-frame clones, not every one. This table holds about 100,000 clones, about 94% found once. The sequenced material came from T cells isolated from PBMCs. The chain combines TRBV2 with TRBJ1-3; D remains ambiguous. The receptor was isolated from a human donor in good health. This CDR3 reads CASSESTGGNTIYF. Written as DNA, the CDR3 is TGTGCCAGCAGTGAATCCACGGGTGGAAACACCATATATTTT.